The 11 T cell receptor beta chains given below trace back to one sample, sequenced in a study of response to subunit inactivated influenza vaccine. From the RT-PCR reads, TCRdb called clonotypes with MiXCR, one entry per CDR3 protein. In the table there are hundreds of thousands of distinct CDR3 sequences, around a fifth of which are singletons. Here the sequenced sample was PBMCs from blood, taken less than 22 months after vaccination. Receptor source: a man aged 50-75 years who received an inactivated influenza vaccine.

This clonotype was seen many times. This chain links TRBV30 with TRBJ2-2; D is undetermined. Germline V gives CDR1 GTSNPN, CDR2 SVGIG (reference sequence). There are 14 residues in the CDR3. Trimming removed 0 bases from V and 2 bases from J, with 7 bases in between. In DNA form, the CDR3 reads TGTGCCTGGAGTGTACCAGAAAACACCGGGGAGCTGTTTTTT. Protein: CAWSVPENTGELFF.

This clonotype occurred many times. The chain uses TRBV7-9 and TRBJ1-2, with D unresolved. The CDR3 has 13 residues. Trimming cost V 1 base and J 4 bases, with 7 bases left between them. From germline, CDR1 is SEHNR and CDR2 FQNEAQ (reference sequence). The CDR3 bases are TGTGCCAGCAGCTTAGACGGCATCTATGGCTACACCTTC. It translates to CASSLDGIYGYTF.

There are a few counts of this clonotype. This chain connects TRBV29-1 to TRBJ2-5; D not certain. The CDR3 extends over 10 amino acids. Germline loops: CDR1 SQVTM, CDR2 ANQGSEA. Trimming left V 2 bases short and J 5 bases short, with 3 bases between. This CDR3 reads CSVERETQYF. In DNA, the CDR3 is TGCAGCGTTGAAAGGGAGACCCAGTACTTC.

This clonotype was observed a few times. The chain carries TRBV3-1 and TRBJ1-1; the D is unclear. Trimming removed 1 base at V and 1 base at J, with 13 bases between. The CDR3 has 16 residues. Germline CDR1 and CDR2: LGHDT and YNNKEL (reference sequence). This chain's CDR3 is CASSQGEGKRNTEAFF. The CDR3 nucleotides are TGTGCCAGCAGCCAAGGGGAGGGTAAGAGGAACACTGAAGCTTTCTTT. Full variable domain (rest looked up from reference TRBV3-1 and TRBJ1-1): DTAVSQTPKYLVTQMGNDKSIKCEQNLGHDTMYWYKQDSKKFLKIMFSYNNKELIINETVPNRFSPKSPDKAHLNLHINSLELGDSAVYFCASSQGEGKRNTEAFFGQGTRLTVV.

The gene calls are TRBV5-1 and TRBJ2-2; 7 bases are a match to TRBD1. This CDR3 comprises 15 residues. The ends lost 0 bases at V and 7 bases at J; junction bases unmatched: 6. Germline V gene lookup returns CDR1 SGHRS and CDR2 YFSETQ. CDR3 DNA sequence: TGCGCCAGCAGCTTGGCGGCGACAGGGAACGGGGAGCTGTTTTTT. Translating gives CASSLAATGNGELFF.

CDR3 nucleotide sequence: TGCGCCAGCAGCCACCTCGGGAGCCGCACAGATACGCAGTATTTT. Translating it yields CASSHLGSRTDTQYF. The chain uses TRBV4-1 and TRBJ2-3; tentative D call: TRBD2 (6 bases). The germline V gene has CDR1 MGHRA and CDR2 YSYEKL. Trimming removed 3 bases from V and 1 base from J, with 11 bases in between. This CDR3 has 15 residues.

This clonotype was detected a few times. The rearrangement links TRBV7-6 to TRBJ2-1; 7 bases line up with TRBD1. J gave up 0 bases and V 1 base, and 3 bases lay outside the gene matches. Germline V gene lookup returns CDR1 SGHVS and CDR2 FNYEAQ. There are 16 residues in the CDR3. The chain's CDR3 is CASSLVGQNSYNEQFF. The CDR3 DNA is TGTGCCAGCAGCTTAGTGGGACAGAACTCCTACAATGAGCAGTTCTTC.

This clonotype came up once. V gene TRBV5-4 combines with J gene TRBJ1-4, with no clear D. V was cut by 2 bases and J by 5 bases, with 13 bases left in between. The CDR3 consists of 15 residues. Per the germline V gene, CDR1 is SGHNT and CDR2 is YYREEE (reference sequence). This CDR3 is CASSFTTDPNEKLFF. The CDR3 DNA sequence: TGTGCCAGCAGCTTCACGACGGACCCAAATGAAAAACTGTTTTTT.

V usage is TRBV5-5 and J usage is TRBJ2-1; 8 bases match TRBD2. Trimming at V came to 4 bases and at J to 9 bases, leaving 15 bases not matched to a gene. Germline V CDR1 and CDR2: SGHKS, YYEKEE (reference sequence). The CDR3 covers 16 residues. The DNA of the CDR3 is TGTGCCAGCAGCGAGGAGAATAGCGGGATCGGGGGTGAGCAGTTCTTC. It is translated as CASSEENSGIGGEQFF.

Only a few counts were recorded for this clonotype. The J gene is TRBJ1-1, the V gene TRBV4-2, with a possible D match to TRBD1 (6 bases). CDR3 size: 17 residues. Trimming removed 3 bases from V and 0 bases from J, with 17 bases in between. Germline-derived CDR1 and CDR2 are LGHNA and YNFKEQ. The CDR3 reads CASSHAVAGALNTEAFF. The CDR3 DNA is TGTGCCAGCAGCCATGCAGTGGCAGGGGCATTGAACACTGAAGCTTTCTTT.

The chain combines TRBV7-8 with TRBJ1-6; weak D call: TRBD1 (5 bases). V was clipped by 3 bases and J by 3 bases, with 9 bases between them. Germline-derived CDR1 and CDR2 are SGHVS and FQNEAQ. The CDR3 totals 15 residues. DNA for the CDR3: TGTGCCAGCAGCTTTAGACAGCACTATAATTCACCCCTCCACTTT. Its protein is CASSFRQHYNSPLHF.